This section outlines one TCR beta chain sequence together with its context. The table came from immunoSEQ multiplex PCR; TCRdb's copy has only in-frame clones and leaves some out. The sample lists millions of clones; just over 90% were seen once. These data are taken from a study of shared clonotypes between healthy human individuals. The clonotype comes from a man younger than 30 in good health. The sample was naive CD4+ T cells sorted from blood. As for subset: CD45RA+ positively selected.

In nucleotides, the CDR3 is TGTGCCAGCAGTTTGACAACTTCCTACGAGCAGTACTTC. Translation gives CASSLTTSYEQYF. The J gene is TRBJ2-7, the V gene TRBV6-5; D gene unclear. V gave up 4 bases and J gave up 1 base, with 8 bases separating them. Germline lookup yields CDR1 MNHEY and CDR2 SVGAGI. The length of the CDR3 is 13 residues.